A selection of T cell receptor beta chains follows, all from one sample in a study of shared clonotypes between healthy human individuals. The protocol was immunoSEQ multiplex PCR, while the TCRdb copy is restricted to in-frame clones and leaves out a portion. The sample lists nearly 600,000 clones; nearly 97% were seen once. The sequenced sample consisted of naive CD8+ T cells sorted from blood. The source of these receptors is a woman aged 30 to 39 in good health. The CDR3 runs from the conserved cysteine through the conserved F or W. Fields, in order: clone size, D gene, J gene, V gene, CDR3 DNA, CDR3 protein. The D gene is left open where the match is weak. Clone size is stated in some rows and not others, as once, few, many or a class when expanded.

-	TRBD1	TRBJ1-2	TRBV9	TGTGCCAGCAGCGCCGACGACAGGGACAACTATGGCTACACCTTC	CASSADDRDNYGYTF
-	-	TRBJ2-7	TRBV28	TGTGCCAGCAGTTCAGCCGTAGGGGACGCCTCCACCCTATACGAGCAGTACTTC	CASSSAVGDASTLYEQYF
-	-	TRBJ2-7	TRBV28	TGTGCCAGCTCGTTCCGGGACAATCCCTACGAGCAGTACTTC	CASSFRDNPYEQYF
-	-	TRBJ2-7	TRBV5-4	TGTGCCAGCAGCTTGACGGTATCCTACGAGCAGTACTTC	CASSLTVSYEQYF
-	TRBD2	TRBJ2-3	TRBV28	TGTGCCAGCAGTTTGCCTTTAGCGGGAGGCACAGATACGCAGTATTTT	CASSLPLAGGTDTQYF
-	-	TRBJ2-1	TRBV7-3	TGTGCCAGCTCTAGGGGGATTGATAACAATGAGCAGTTCTTC	CASSRGIDNNEQFF
-	-	TRBJ1-5	TRBV28	TGTGCCAGCAGCCCAAATAGCAATCAGCCCCAGCATTTT	CASSPNSNQPQHF
once	-	TRBJ2-5	TRBV15	TGTGCCACCTCCGGGGGAACGGAGACCCAGTACTTC	CATSGGTETQYF
-	-	TRBJ1-5	TRBV2	TGTGCCAGCAGTGAGAGGACGGCTAGCAATCAGCCCCAGCATTTT	CASSERTASNQPQHF
-	-	TRBJ2-3	TRBV7-8	TGTGCCAGCAGCTTCAACGGTGTCACAGATACGCAGTATTTT	CASSFNGVTDTQYF
-	-	TRBJ1-3	TRBV5-4	TGTGCCAGCAGCATTACAGGGACTGGAAACACCATATATTTT	CASSITGTGNTIYF
-	TRBD2	TRBJ2-7	TRBV7-9	TGTGCCAGCAGCCCCCTAGCGGGAGGGGGCGAGCAGTACTTC	CASSPLAGGGEQYF
-	-	TRBJ2-7	TRBV5-4	TGTGCCAGCAGCTTGCGGACAACTACCTACGAGCAGTACTTC	CASSLRTTTYEQYF
-	-	TRBJ2-7	TRBV6-1	TGTGCCAGCAGTGAAGTTAACGGGGGCTACTACGAGCAGTACTTC	CASSEVNGGYYEQYF
-	-	TRBJ2-1	TRBV27	TGTGCCAGCACTAGCCCCAATTTCAATGAGCAGTTCTTC	CASTSPNFNEQFF
-	-	TRBJ2-1	TRBV28	TGTGCCAGCAGTTTATCCAGGGACGGTCTGTCCTACAATGAGCAGTTCTTC	CASSLSRDGLSYNEQFF
-	-	TRBJ2-1	TRBV27	TGTGCCAGCAGTTTAGCAGGGAGCAATGAGCAGTTCTTC	CASSLAGSNEQFF
-	TRBD2	TRBJ2-3	TRBV19	TGTGCCAGTAGTACTATAGCGGGAGGGCCTATCACAGATACGCAGTATTTT	CASSTIAGGPITDTQYF
-	-	TRBJ2-5	TRBV11-1	TGTGCCAGCAGCTTGCCGTCAAAAGAGACCCAGTACTTC	CASSLPSKETQYF
few	-	TRBJ1-1	TRBV13	TGTGCCAGCAGCAGAGGGGGAACTGAAGCTTTCTTT	CASSRGGTEAFF
-	-	TRBJ1-1	TRBV4-1	TGCGCCAGCAGCCAAGATGGGGCCTGGCGGAACACTGAAGCTTTCTTT	CASSQDGAWRNTEAFF
-	-	TRBJ2-7	TRBV5-6	TGTGCCAGCAGATTGGGGCGTAGCAACGAGCAGTACTTC	CASRLGRSNEQYF
-	TRBD1	TRBJ1-2	TRBV5-4	TGTGCCAGCAGCGGATCGGGACAGGGATTCTATGGCTACACCTTC	CASSGSGQGFYGYTF
-	-	TRBJ2-7	TRBV19	TGTGCCAGTAGTATAAGGCAGGGGAATTTCTACGAGCAGTACTTC	CASSIRQGNFYEQYF
-	TRBD1	TRBJ1-5	TRBV6-1	TGTGCCAGCAGTGAACGAAGAGGACAGGGGGCGAGCCAGCCCCAGCATTTT	CASSERRGQGASQPQHF
-	TRBD2	TRBJ2-7	TRBV7-8	TGTGCCAGCAGCTTTCTCGGGGGGGACTACTTCTACGAGCAGTACTTC	CASSFLGGDYFYEQYF
-	-	TRBJ2-7	TRBV19	TGTGCCAGTAGTATTCAGGCGGGCCACTACGAGCAGTACTTC	CASSIQAGHYEQYF
-	-	TRBJ1-1	TRBV7-2	TGTGCCAGCAGCTCTCCGCAGGGGATCACTGAAGCTTTCTTT	CASSSPQGITEAFF
once	-	TRBJ2-7	TRBV28	TGTGCCAGCACGGTGGGGGGCTACGAGCAGTACTTC	CASTVGGYEQYF
few	-	TRBJ1-5	TRBV28	TGTGCCAGCAATGGAGGTAGCAATCAGCCCCAGCATTTT	CASNGGSNQPQHF
once	-	TRBJ1-4	TRBV28	TGTGCCAGCAGTTTCAGTTTAATTGAAAAACTGTTTTTT	CASSFSLIEKLFF
-	-	TRBJ2-1	TRBV7-9	TGTGCCAGCAGCTCGGAACCCGGCTCTAGCGCTTCCTACAATGAGCAGTTCTTC	CASSSEPGSSASYNEQFF
-	-	TRBJ1-1	TRBV19	TGTGCCAGTAGCACCCCAATAACGCGGAACACTGAAGCTTTCTTT	CASSTPITRNTEAFF
-	-	TRBJ2-5	TRBV20-1	TGCAGTGCCGGAGGGAGGGAGACCCAGTACTTC	CSAGGRETQYF
-	-	TRBJ2-2	TRBV28	TGTGCCAGCAGTTTAACGGGATCTCCTAACGGGGAGCTGTTTTTT	CASSLTGSPNGELFF
-	TRBD1	TRBJ2-7	TRBV6-5	TGTGCCAGCAGGGCCTGGGACAGGAGCTCCTACGAGCAGTACTTC	CASRAWDRSSYEQYF